The clone carrying this T cell receptor (beta chain) was counted many times. This record belongs to a study of regulatory T cells in long-lasting Graves disease. Time point: newly diagnosed GD, antithyroid drugs for less than 3 months. Following extraction of RNA from PBMCs, that RNA was used to make the TCR library. According to the study, TCR beta libraries were built with iRepertoire HTBI primers and CDR3-region Arm-PCR. Authors' methods: The identification of about 68 TRBV and 11 to 15 TRBJ segments was made across samples. From the multiplex PCR reads, TCRdb called clonotypes with MiXCR, one entry per CDR3 protein. The authors' filters were not applied to this entry. The sample holds a few hundred thousand distinct CDR3 sequences, approximately 15% seen once. These data are also associated with another study on T cells in Graves' hyperthyroidism and ophthalmopathy. This second study says: First-round RT-PCR targeting the TCR CDR3 was performed with the HTBI primer set. A model of 13 V-J features distinguished ophthalmopathy from stable hyperthyroidism. Ophthalmopathy onset followed model prediction by a median roughly 6 months.

The sequence was collected from a woman in her forties with Graves disease. The sample consisted of peripheral blood mononuclear cells (PBMCs), taken at new diagnosis, from a patient treated with antithyroid drugs.

The CDR3, as DNA: TGTGCCAGCAGTTTAGGGACACTCCCCGAGGGGATATATGGCTACACCTTC. Its translation: CASSLGTLPEGIYGYTF. The chain joins TRBV28 to TRBJ1-2, with D possibly being TRBD1 (6 bases). There are 17 residues in the CDR3. V was trimmed by 2 bases and J by 5 bases, leaving 21 bases between them. CDR1 is MDHEN and CDR2 is SYDVKM in the germline V gene.